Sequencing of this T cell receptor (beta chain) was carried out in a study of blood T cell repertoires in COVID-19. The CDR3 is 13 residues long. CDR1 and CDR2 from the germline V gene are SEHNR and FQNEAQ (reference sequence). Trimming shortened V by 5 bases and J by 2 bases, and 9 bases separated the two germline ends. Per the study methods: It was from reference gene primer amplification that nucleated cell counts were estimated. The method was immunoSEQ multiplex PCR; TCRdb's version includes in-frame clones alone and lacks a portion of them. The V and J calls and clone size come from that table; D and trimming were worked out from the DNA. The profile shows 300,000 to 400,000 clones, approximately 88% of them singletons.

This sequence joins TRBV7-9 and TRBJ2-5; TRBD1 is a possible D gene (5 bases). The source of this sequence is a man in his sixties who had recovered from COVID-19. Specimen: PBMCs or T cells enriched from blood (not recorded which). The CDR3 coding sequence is TGTGCCAGCAGCCGACAGACACAAGAGACCCAGTACTTC. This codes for CASSRQTQETQYF. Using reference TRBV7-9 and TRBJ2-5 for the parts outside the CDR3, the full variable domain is DTGVSQNPRHKITKRGQNVTFRCDPISEHNRLYWYRQTLGQGPEFLTYFQNEAQLEKSRLLSDRFSAERPKGSFSTLEIQRTEQGDSAMYLCASSRQTQETQYFGPGTRLLVL.